The 10 T cell receptor beta chains listed next were all sequenced from one sample in a study of spatial heterogeneity in lung cancer. Time point reported: sample taken at primary tumor resection. Sequencing covered unsorted whole RNA taken from tumor, nontumor lung or frozen PBMC. MiXCR, run by TCRdb on the 5' RACE reads, gives a single entry per CDR3 protein. Here the sample spans about 6,900 distinct CDR3 sequences, roughly 4.2% being singletons. Sequencing used normal lung tissue next to the tumor, obtained at surgery. All receptors come from a female donor with early-stage non-small cell lung cancer.

This clonotype has only a few counts. Because this beta chain is a stray read in a library intended to capture alpha chains, its abundance should not be given much weight. The chain combines TRBV20-1 with TRBJ2-3, with D possibly matching TRBD1 (7 bases). V was pared by 6 bases and J by 1 base, with 14 bases between. CDR3 length: 14 amino acids. Germline V gene data show CDR1 as DFQATT and CDR2 as SNEGSKA (reference sequence). The CDR3 reads CSAPVRGGTDTQYF. CDR3 nucleotides: TGCAGTGCCCCCGTCAGGGGGGGCACAGATACGCAGTATTTT.

This clonotype was observed many times. The library was designed around alpha chains, so this beta chain is a stray read whose abundance carries little weight. This chain connects TRBV28 to TRBJ2-1; 10 nucleotides match TRBD1. CDR1 is MDHEN and CDR2 is SYDVKM in the germline V gene. Trimming took 6 bases from V and 9 from J; bases not matched to a gene: 11. This CDR3 spans 15 amino acids. The CDR3 region is CASRLGGQGYGEQFF. CDR3 bases: TGTGCCAGCAGACTTGGGGGACAGGGGTACGGTGAGCAGTTCTTC.

By frequency in the sample, this clonotype is medium-sized. As an off-target read in a library built for alpha chains, this beta chain has a frequency of little significance. The chain is built from TRBV9 and TRBJ2-2; TRBD2 aligns across 9 bases. The CDR3 contains 16 residues. Germline V lookup: CDR1 SGDLS, CDR2 YYNGEE. The V gene end was trimmed by 0 bases and the J gene end by 1 base; junction bases not matched to a gene: 1. CDR3 protein: CASSVGLAENTGELFF. The CDR3 DNA sequence: TGTGCCAGCAGCGTAGGACTAGCGGAGAACACCGGGGAGCTGTTTTTT. Using reference TRBV9 and TRBJ2-2 for the parts outside the CDR3, the full variable domain is DSGVTQTPKHLITATGQRVTLRCSPRSGDLSVYWYQQSLDQGLQFLIQYYNGEERAKGNILERFSAQQFPDLHSELNLSSLELGDSALYFCASSVGLAENTGELFFGEGSRLTVL.

This clonotype was picked up many times. Because this beta chain is a stray read in a library intended to capture alpha chains, its abundance should not be given much weight. The rearrangement links TRBV30 to TRBJ2-1; 7 bases match TRBD1. This CDR3 comprises 13 residues. The germline V gene encodes CDR1 GTSNPN and CDR2 SVGIG (reference sequence). Trimming removed 8 bases from V and 0 bases from J; junction bases left unmatched: 4. CDR3 sequence reads: CAMDRSSYNEQFF. CDR3 nucleotide sequence: TGTGCCATGGACAGGAGCTCCTACAATGAGCAGTTCTTC. Complete variable domain (other parts from reference TRBV30 and TRBJ2-1): SQTIHQWPATLVQPVGSPLSLECTVEGTSNPNLYWYRQAAGRGLQLLFYSVGIGQISSEVPQNLSASRPQDRQFILSSKKLLLSDSGFYLCAMDRSSYNEQFFGPGTRLTVL.

This clonotype was found many times. Because the library targeted alpha chains, this beta chain is an off-target read whose size means little. The chain uses TRBV3-1 and TRBJ1-6; a weak D match, TRBD1 (6 bases). The V end lost 0 bases, the J end lost 10 bases, and 16 bases lay between the germline ends. The CDR3 sequence is 16 residues long. Germline assignment: CDR1 LGHDT and CDR2 YNNKEL (reference sequence). DNA for the CDR3: TGTGCCAGCAGCCAAGACTCTAACAGGGTTGGATCACCCCTCCACTTT. As protein: CASSQDSNRVGSPLHF.

This clonotype has a count of ten or more. A library prepared for alpha chains yielded this beta chain as an off-target read; its size is of little meaning. CDR3 protein: CASSQEWGDSPLHF. CDR3 DNA: TGCGCCAGCAGCCAAGAGTGGGGGGATTCACCCCTCCACTTT. This chain links TRBV4-1 with TRBJ1-6; tentative D call: TRBD1 (5 bases). Germline CDR1 and CDR2: MGHRA and YSYEKL. This CDR3 has 14 residues. With 0 bases removed from V and 8 bases from J, the gap between germline ends came to 8 bases.

This clonotype is labeled medium-sized. Within a library made for alpha chains, this beta chain is off target, and its count is uninformative. The chain carries TRBV29-1 and TRBJ2-2; 10 nucleotides match TRBD1. Germline V gene data show CDR1 as SQVTM and CDR2 as ANQGSEA. V trimming: 6 bases; J trimming: 4 bases; junction bases outside the gene matches: 2. The CDR3 is 13 residues long. The CDR3 spells CSVGTGVTGELFF. The CDR3, as DNA: TGCAGCGTGGGGACAGGGGTCACCGGGGAGCTGTTTTTT.

On this clonotype: With the library built for alpha chains, this beta chain is off target and its frequency is not meaningful. The chain recombines TRBV5-6 with TRBJ1-4; no clear D gene. Germline V CDR1 and CDR2: SGHDT, YYEEEE. V lost 0 bases, J lost 8 bases, and 14 bases lay in between. There are 15 residues in the CDR3. The CDR3 DNA reads as TGTGCCAGCAGCTTGGTTTCGGCAGAAGGCGAAAAACTGTTTTTT. This codes for CASSLVSAEGEKLFF.

In its sample, this clonotype ranks as medium-sized. This beta chain is an off-target read within a library intended for alpha chains, so its frequency means little. The rearrangement joins TRBV27 to TRBJ1-2; D not resolved. The CDR3 sequence is 12 residues long. The V and J ends lost 10 bases and 8 bases respectively, with 17 bases between them. The V gene's germline CDR1 is MNHEY and CDR2 SMNVEV (reference sequence). The chain's CDR3 is CATLTPLGGYTF. The CDR3 DNA reads TGTGCCACCCTAACCCCGCTGGGGGGCTACACCTTC.

This clonotype showed up many times. In a library made to pick up alpha chains, this beta chain is a stray read with a size that means little. The genes are TRBV30 and TRBJ1-5; D not certain. Germline V lookup: CDR1 GTSNPN, CDR2 SVGIG (reference sequence). This CDR3 is built from 14 residues. The V end lost 1 base, the J end lost 0 bases, and 7 bases lay between the germline ends. The CDR3 loop is CAWSAAYSNQPQHF. DNA of the CDR3: TGTGCCTGGAGTGCGGCGTATAGCAATCAGCCCCAGCATTTT.